The present T cell receptor (beta chain) was sequenced within a study of blood T cell repertoires in COVID-19. Study summary: The origin of the acute and convalescent COVID-19 samples was the United States, Italy and Spain. Sample material is recorded as cDNA or gDNA derived from T cells, B-cell-depleted T cells, or PBMCs.

In the original analysis: Nucleated cell counts were estimated from reference gene primer amplification. Using immunoSEQ multiplex PCR, the repertoire was profiled, and TCRdb retains in-frame clones only, with some absent. For V, J and clone size, that table is used; D and trimming come from the DNA. The sample has approximately 50,000 clones; around 83% are singletons. Germline CDR1 is LGHNA and CDR2 is YNFKEQ. The CDR3 contains 15 residues. The ends were cut back, 4 bases at V and 0 bases at J, with 11 bases in the middle. The sequence was obtained from a human donor in a cohort sampled during active COVID-19. What was sequenced was peripheral blood. The chain carries TRBV4-2 and TRBJ2-3; D possibly corresponds to TRBD2 (5 bases). The CDR3 DNA reads as TGTGCCAGCAGCCCGCGGGCCTCTAGCACAGATACGCAGTATTTT. It specifies CASSPRASSTDTQYF.